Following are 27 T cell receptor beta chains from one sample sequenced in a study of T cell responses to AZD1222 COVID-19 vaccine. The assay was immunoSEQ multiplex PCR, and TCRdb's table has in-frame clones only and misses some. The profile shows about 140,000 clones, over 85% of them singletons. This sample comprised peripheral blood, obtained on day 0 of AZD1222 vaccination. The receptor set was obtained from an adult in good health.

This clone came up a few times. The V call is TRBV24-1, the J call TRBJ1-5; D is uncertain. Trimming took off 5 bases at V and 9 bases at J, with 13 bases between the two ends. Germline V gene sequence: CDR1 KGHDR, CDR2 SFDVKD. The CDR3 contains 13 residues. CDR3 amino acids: CATSAEGHGPQHF. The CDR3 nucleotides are TGTGCCACCAGTGCAGAGGGCCATGGGCCCCAGCATTTT.

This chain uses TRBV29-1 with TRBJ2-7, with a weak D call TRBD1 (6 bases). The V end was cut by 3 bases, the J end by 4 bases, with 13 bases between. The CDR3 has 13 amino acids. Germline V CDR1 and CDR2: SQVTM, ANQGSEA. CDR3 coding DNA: TGCAGCGTTGAGGCAGGGGCTCTATACGAGCAGTACTTC. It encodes CSVEAGALYEQYF.

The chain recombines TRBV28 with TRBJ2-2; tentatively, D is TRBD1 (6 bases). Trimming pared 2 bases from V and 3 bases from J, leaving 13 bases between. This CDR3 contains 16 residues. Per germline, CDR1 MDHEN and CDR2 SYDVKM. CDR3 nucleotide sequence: TGTGCCAGCAGTTTACTCGACAGGTACCACACCGGGGAGCTGTTTTTT. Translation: CASSLLDRYHTGELFF.

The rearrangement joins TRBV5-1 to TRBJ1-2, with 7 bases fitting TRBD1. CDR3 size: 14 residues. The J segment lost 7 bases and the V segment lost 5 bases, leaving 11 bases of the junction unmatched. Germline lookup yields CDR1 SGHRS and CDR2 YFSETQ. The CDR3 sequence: CASSPPQGPGGYTF. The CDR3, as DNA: TGCGCCAGCAGTCCACCACAGGGGCCTGGTGGCTACACCTTC.

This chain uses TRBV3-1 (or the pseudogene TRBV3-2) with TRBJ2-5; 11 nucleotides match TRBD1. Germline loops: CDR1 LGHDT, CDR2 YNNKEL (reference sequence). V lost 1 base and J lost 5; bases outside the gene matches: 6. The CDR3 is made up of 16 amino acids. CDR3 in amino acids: CASSQAGDRGWETQYF. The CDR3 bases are TGTGCCAGCAGCCAAGCTGGGGACAGGGGGTGGGAGACCCAGTACTTC.

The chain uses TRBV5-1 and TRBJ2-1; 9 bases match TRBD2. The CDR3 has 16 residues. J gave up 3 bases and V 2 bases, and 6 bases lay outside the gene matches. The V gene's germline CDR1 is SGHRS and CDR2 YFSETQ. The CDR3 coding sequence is TGCGCCAGCAGCTTTTTGCCTAGCGGGGACTACAATGAGCAGTTCTTC. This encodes CASSFLPSGDYNEQFF. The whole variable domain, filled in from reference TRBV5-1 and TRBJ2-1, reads KAGVTQTPRYLIKTRGQQVTLSCSPISGHRSVSWYQQTPGQGLQFLFEYFSETQRNKGNFPGRFSGRQFSNSRSEMNVSTLELGDSALYLCASSFLPSGDYNEQFFGPGTRLTVL.

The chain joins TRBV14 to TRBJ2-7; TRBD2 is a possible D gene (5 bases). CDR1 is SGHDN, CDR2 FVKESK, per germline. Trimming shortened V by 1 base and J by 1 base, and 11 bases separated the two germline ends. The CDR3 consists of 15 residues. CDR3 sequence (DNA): TGTGCCAGCAGCCAAGGAATTAGCGTTTCCTACGAGCAGTACTTC. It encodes CASSQGISVSYEQYF.

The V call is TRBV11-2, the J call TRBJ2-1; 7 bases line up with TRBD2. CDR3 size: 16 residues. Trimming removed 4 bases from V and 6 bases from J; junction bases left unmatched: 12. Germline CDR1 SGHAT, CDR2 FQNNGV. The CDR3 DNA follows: TGTGCCAGCAGCTCCCTCCTCGGGAGGAGACGCAATGAGCAGTTCTTC. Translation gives CASSSLLGRRRNEQFF.

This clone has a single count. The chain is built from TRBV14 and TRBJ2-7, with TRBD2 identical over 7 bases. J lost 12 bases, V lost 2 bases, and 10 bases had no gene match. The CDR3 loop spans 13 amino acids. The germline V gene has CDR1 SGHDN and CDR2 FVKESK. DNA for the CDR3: TGTGCCAGCAGCCAATCCGCCGGAGGGGAGGGGTACTTC. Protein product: CASSQSAGGEGYF.

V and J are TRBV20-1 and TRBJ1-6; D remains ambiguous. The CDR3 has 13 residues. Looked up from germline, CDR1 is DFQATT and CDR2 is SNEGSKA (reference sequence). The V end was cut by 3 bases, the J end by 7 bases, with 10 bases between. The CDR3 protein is CSASDNQNSPLHF. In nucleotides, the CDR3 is TGCAGTGCTAGTGACAACCAGAATTCACCCCTCCACTTT.

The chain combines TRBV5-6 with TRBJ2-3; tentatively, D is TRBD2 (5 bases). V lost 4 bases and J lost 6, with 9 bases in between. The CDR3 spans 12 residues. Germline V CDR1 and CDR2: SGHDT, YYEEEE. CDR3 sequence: CASSQDWDTQYF. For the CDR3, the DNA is TGTGCCAGCAGCCAGGACTGGGATACGCAGTATTTT. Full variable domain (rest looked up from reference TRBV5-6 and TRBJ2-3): DAGVTQSPTHLIKTRGQQVTLRCSPKSGHDTVSWYQQALGQGPQFIFQYYEEEERQRGNFPDRFSGHQFPNYSSELNVNALLLGDSALYLCASSQDWDTQYFGPGTRLTVL.

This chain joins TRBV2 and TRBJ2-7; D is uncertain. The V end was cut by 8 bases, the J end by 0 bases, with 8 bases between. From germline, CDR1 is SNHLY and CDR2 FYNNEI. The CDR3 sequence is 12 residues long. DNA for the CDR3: TGTGCCAGCGGGCGGAACTCCTACGAGCAGTACTTC. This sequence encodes CASGRNSYEQYF.

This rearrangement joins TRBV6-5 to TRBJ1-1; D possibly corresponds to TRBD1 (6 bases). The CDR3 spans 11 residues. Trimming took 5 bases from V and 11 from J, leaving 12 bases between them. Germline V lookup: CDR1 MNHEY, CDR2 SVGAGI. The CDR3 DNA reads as TGTGCCAGCAGTACAGGGTTTGGCGCTTTCTTT. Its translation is CASSTGFGAFF.

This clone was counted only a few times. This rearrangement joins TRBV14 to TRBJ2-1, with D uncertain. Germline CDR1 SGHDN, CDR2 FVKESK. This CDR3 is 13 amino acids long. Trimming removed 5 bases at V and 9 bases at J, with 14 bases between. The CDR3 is CASSSISRSEQFF. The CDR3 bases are TGTGCCAGCAGCTCAATCTCAAGAAGTGAGCAGTTCTTC.

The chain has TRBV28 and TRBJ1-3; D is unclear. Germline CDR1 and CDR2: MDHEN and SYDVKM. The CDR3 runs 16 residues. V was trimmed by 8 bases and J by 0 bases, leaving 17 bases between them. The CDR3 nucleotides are TGTGCCAGCCATACCCGCAAAGGGCTCTCTGGAAACACCATATATTTT. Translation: CASHTRKGLSGNTIYF.

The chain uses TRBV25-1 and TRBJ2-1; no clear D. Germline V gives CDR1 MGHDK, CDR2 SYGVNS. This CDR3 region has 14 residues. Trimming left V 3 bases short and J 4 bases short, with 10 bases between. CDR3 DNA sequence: TGTGCCAGCAGTGATGATTGGTCGTACAATGAGCAGTTCTTC. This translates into CASSDDWSYNEQFF.

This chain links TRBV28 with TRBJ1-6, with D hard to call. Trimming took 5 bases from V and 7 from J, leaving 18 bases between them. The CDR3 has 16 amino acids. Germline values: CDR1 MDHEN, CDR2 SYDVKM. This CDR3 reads CASSLNPLVPNSPLHF. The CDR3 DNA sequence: TGTGCCAGCAGTCTCAACCCGCTAGTTCCGAATTCACCCCTCCACTTT.

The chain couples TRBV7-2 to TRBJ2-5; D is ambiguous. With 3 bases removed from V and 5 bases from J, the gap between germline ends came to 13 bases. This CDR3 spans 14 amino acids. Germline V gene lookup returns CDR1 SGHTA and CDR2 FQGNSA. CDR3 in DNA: TGTGCCAGCAGCTTCTGGGCCACGTTGGAGACCCAGTACTTC. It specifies CASSFWATLETQYF. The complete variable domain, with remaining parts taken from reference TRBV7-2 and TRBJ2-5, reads GAGVSQSPSNKVTEKGKDVELRCDPISGHTALYWYRQSLGQGLEFLIYFQGNSAPDKSGLPSDRFSAERTGGSVSTLTIQRTQQEDSAVYLCASSFWATLETQYFGPGTRLLVL.

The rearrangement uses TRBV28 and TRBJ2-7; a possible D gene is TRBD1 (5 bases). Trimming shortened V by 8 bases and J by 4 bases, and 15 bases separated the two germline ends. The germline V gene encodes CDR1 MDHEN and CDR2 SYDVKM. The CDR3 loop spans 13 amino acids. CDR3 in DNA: TGTGCCAGCTCTGACAGACCAGAATACGAGCAGTACTTC. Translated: CASSDRPEYEQYF.

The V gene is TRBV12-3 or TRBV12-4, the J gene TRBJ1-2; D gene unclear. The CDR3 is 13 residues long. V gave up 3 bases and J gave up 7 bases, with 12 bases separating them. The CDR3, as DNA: TGTGCCAGCAGTTTGTCCGGGTCGATTGGCTACACCTTC. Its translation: CASSLSGSIGYTF.

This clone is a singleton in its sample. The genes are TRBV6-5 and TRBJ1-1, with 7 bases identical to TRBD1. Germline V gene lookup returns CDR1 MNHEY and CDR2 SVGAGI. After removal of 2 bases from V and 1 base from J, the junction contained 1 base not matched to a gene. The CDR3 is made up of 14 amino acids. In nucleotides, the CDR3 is TGTGCCAGCAGTTACCGACAGGGGAACACTGAAGCTTTCTTT. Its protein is CASSYRQGNTEAFF.

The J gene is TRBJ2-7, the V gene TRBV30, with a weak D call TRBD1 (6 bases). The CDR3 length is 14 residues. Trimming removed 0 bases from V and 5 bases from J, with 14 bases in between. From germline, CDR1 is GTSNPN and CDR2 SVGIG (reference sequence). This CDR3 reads CAWSVPPGDHEQYF. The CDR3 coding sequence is TGTGCCTGGAGTGTACCCCCAGGGGACCACGAGCAGTACTTC.

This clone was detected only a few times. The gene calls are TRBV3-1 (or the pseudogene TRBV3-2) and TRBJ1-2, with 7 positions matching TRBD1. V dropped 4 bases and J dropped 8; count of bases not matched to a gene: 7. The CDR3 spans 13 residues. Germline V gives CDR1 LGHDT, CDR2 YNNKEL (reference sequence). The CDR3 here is CASSPTRTGGYTF. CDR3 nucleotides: TGTGCCAGCAGCCCCACTCGGACAGGAGGCTACACCTTC.

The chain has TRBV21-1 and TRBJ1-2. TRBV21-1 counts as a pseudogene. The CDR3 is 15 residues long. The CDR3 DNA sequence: TGTGCCAGCAGCAAGACGTGCGGGCCTACGGGAGGCTACACCTTC. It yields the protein CASSKTCGPTGGYTF.

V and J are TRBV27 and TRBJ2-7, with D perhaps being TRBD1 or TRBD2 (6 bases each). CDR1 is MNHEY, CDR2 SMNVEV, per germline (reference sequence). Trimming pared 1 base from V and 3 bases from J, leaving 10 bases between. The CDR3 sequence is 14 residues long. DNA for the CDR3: TGTGCCAGCAGTTTATACGGGGGCCTCTACGAGCAGTACTTC. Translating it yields CASSLYGGLYEQYF.

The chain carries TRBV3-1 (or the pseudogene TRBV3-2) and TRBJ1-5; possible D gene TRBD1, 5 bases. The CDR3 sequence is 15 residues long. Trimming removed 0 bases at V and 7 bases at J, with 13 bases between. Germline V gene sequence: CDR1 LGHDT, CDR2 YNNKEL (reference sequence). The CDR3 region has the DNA TGTGCCAGCAGCCAAGAGTTTACAGGTAGGCAGCCCCAGCATTTT. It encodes CASSQEFTGRQPQHF.

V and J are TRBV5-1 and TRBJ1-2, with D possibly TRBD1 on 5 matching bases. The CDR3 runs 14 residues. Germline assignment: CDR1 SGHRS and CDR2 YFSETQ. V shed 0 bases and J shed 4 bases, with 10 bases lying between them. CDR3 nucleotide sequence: TGCGCCAGCAGCTTGGATACAGGACCCTATGGCTACACCTTC. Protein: CASSLDTGPYGYTF.